These T cell receptor beta chains were read from a single sample in a study of naive and memory T cell subsets. TCRdb itself ran the UMI-ligation and nested PCR reads through MiXCR, one entry per CDR3 protein. The repertoire holds about 85,000 distinct CDR3 sequences, with around 13% as singletons. The sample was central memory CD4+ T cells from blood. These receptors were taken from a human donor in good health. CDR3s include the opening cysteine and the closing phenylalanine or tryptophan. The D gene is left open where the match is weak. Part of the rows lack a size; the others show once, few, many or a class for expanded clones.

>15|TRBJ2-3|TRBD2|few|TRBV25-1
CASSLAGYIGDTQYF
TGTGCCAGCAGCCTAGCGGGATACATAGGGGATACGCAGTATTTT
>14|TRBJ2-1|.|few|TRBV7-6
CASSAWARSAEQFF
TGTGCCAGCAGCGCATGGGCGCGATCGGCCGAGCAGTTCTTC
>15|TRBJ2-3|TRBD1|.|TRBV24-1
CATSPSGTGTDTQYF
TGTGCCACCAGTCCCTCCGGGACAGGCACAGATACGCAGTATTTT
>14|TRBJ2-7|TRBD2|many|TRBV6-5
CASSPTSGSYEQYF
TGTGCCAGCAGCCCAACTAGCGGCTCCTACGAGCAGTACTTC
>14|TRBJ2-5|.|.|TRBV5-1
CASSLGRVDETQYF
TGCGCCAGCAGCTTGGGCAGGGTTGATGAGACCCAGTACTTC
>16|TRBJ1-5|TRBD1|many|TRBV20-1
CSARDGHRGTDQPQHF
TGCAGTGCTAGAGATGGGCACAGGGGAACGGATCAGCCCCAGCATTTT
>15|TRBJ2-4|.|few|TRBV3-1
CASSQVEGAKNIQYF
TGTGCCAGCAGCCAAGTAGAGGGGGCCAAAAACATTCAGTACTTC
>14|TRBJ2-3|TRBD2|few|TRBV5-1
CASSLVAGEDTQYF
TGCGCCAGCAGCTTGGTAGCGGGTGAAGATACGCAGTATTTT
>14|TRBJ1-5|.|few|TRBV6-1
CASSPYGPGQTQHF
TGTGCCAGCAGTCCCTACGGGCCGGGCCAGACCCAGCATTTT
>13|TRBJ2-7|.|few|TRBV12-3/TRBV12-4
CASRGLGGLEQYF
TGTGCCAGCAGGGGTCTCGGGGGCCTCGAGCAGTACTTC
>17|TRBJ1-6|.|few|TRBV11-2
CASSLVGQGRNNSPLHF
TGTGCCAGCAGCTTAGTGGGTCAGGGGAGGAATAATTCACCCCTCCACTTT
>13|TRBJ2-2|.|.|TRBV2
CASSRGNTGELFF
TGTGCCAGCTCGAGGGGGAACACCGGGGAGCTGTTTTTT
>18|TRBJ2-3|TRBD2|few|TRBV27
CASSLTLAGRWGTDTQYF
TGTGCCAGCAGTTTAACCCTAGCGGGGAGGTGGGGCACAGATACGCAGTATTTT
>15|TRBJ2-1|TRBD2|.|TRBV12-3/TRBV12-4
CASSLLLAGAGEQFF
TGTGCCAGCAGTTTGCTACTAGCGGGAGCCGGTGAGCAGTTCTTC
>14|TRBJ2-1|.|.|TRBV12-3/TRBV12-4
CASSLTWASNEQFF
TGTGCCAGCAGTCTAACCTGGGCGTCAAATGAGCAGTTCTTC
>15|TRBJ2-2|.|many|TRBV29-1
CSVEWGISNTGELFF
TGCAGCGTTGAATGGGGGATCTCGAACACCGGGGAGCTGTTTTTT
>13|TRBJ1-4|TRBD1|few|TRBV29-1
CSVGQGAPGKLFF
TGCAGCGTTGGTCAGGGGGCCCCTGGAAAACTGTTTTTT
>16|TRBJ2-3|TRBD2|.|TRBV28
CASSLELAGGTDTQYF
TGTGCCAGCAGTTTGGAACTAGCGGGAGGGACAGATACGCAGTATTTT
>14|TRBJ1-2|TRBD1|.|TRBV11-2
CASSFDRGLRGYTF
TGTGCCAGCAGCTTCGACAGGGGCTTAAGAGGCTACACCTTC
>15|TRBJ2-5|.|.|TRBV7-6
CASSLATGSEETQYF
TGTGCCAGCAGCTTAGCGACAGGAAGTGAAGAGACCCAGTACTTC
>19|TRBJ1-2|.|.|TRBV18
CASSPLPIHSGWRSYGYTF
TGTGCCAGCTCACCACTGCCAATCCACTCAGGGTGGAGGTCCTATGGCTACACCTTC
>13|TRBJ2-3|.|medium-sized|TRBV5-1
CASSSEYGDTQYF
TGCGCCAGCAGCTCGGAGTACGGAGATACGCAGTATTTT
>14|TRBJ2-5|TRBD2|few|TRBV7-2
CASSYIAGGETQYF
TGTGCCAGCAGCTATATAGCGGGGGGAGAGACCCAGTACTTC
>12|TRBJ2-5|.|few|TRBV7-2
CASSLASETQYF
TGTGCCAGCAGCTTAGCGAGCGAGACCCAGTACTTC
>16|TRBJ2-4|TRBD2|.|TRBV12-3/TRBV12-4
CASSSGLAGPKNIQYF
TGTGCCAGCAGTTCGGGACTAGCGGGTCCCAAAAACATTCAGTACTTC
>15|TRBJ2-2|.|many|TRBV10-3
CAISFYQGSTGELFF
TGTGCCATCAGCTTCTACCAGGGGAGTACCGGGGAGCTGTTTTTT
>15|TRBJ2-3|TRBD1|.|TRBV27
CASSLKGAGTDTQYF
TGTGCCAGCAGTTTAAAGGGGGCGGGCACAGATACGCAGTATTTT
>16|TRBJ2-2|.|few|TRBV5-1
CASSLGAGLNTGELFF
TGCGCCAGCAGCTTGGGTGCGGGCTTGAACACCGGGGAGCTGTTTTTT
>16|TRBJ1-5|.|.|TRBV7-2
CASSLVSRGPNQPQHF
TGTGCCAGCAGCTTGGTAAGCAGGGGCCCCAATCAGCCCCAGCATTTT
>14|TRBJ2-7|TRBD2|many|TRBV7-2
CASSLGLAAYEQYF
TGTGCCAGCAGCTTGGGACTAGCGGCCTACGAGCAGTACTTC
>13|TRBJ2-2|.|.|TRBV5-1
CASSLTDTGELFF
TGCGCCAGCAGCTTGACAGACACCGGGGAGCTGTTTTTT
>10|TRBJ2-7|.|few|TRBV20-1
CSAAKYEQYF
TGCAGTGCTGCCAAATACGAGCAGTACTTC
>12|TRBJ1-5|.|few|TRBV15
CATSGSNQPQHF
TGTGCCACCAGCGGTAGCAATCAGCCCCAGCATTTT
>14|TRBJ2-1|.|many|TRBV7-7
CASSLSGLGNEQFF
TGTGCCAGCAGCTTAAGTGGTTTGGGAAATGAGCAGTTCTTC
>14|TRBJ1-6|.|few|TRBV9
CASSARVDNSPLHF
TGTGCCAGCAGCGCCAGGGTTGACAATTCACCCCTCCACTTT
>13|TRBJ1-6|.|few|TRBV2
CASRPAWDSPLHF
TGTGCCAGCCGGCCAGCTTGGGATTCACCCCTCCACTTT
>14|TRBJ2-1|.|few|TRBV24-1
CATSDFQGVNEQFF
TGTGCCACCAGTGATTTTCAGGGTGTCAATGAGCAGTTCTTC
>14|TRBJ2-7|.|many|TRBV7-8
CASSLVGGSYEQYF
TGTGCCAGCAGCCTCGTAGGGGGCTCCTACGAGCAGTACTTC
>13|TRBJ2-7|.|many|TRBV12-3/TRBV12-4
CASRKRTSYEQYF
TGTGCCAGCAGAAAAAGGACATCCTACGAGCAGTACTTC
>17|TRBJ2-3|TRBD2|many|TRBV4-3
CASSPGLAGGRADTQYF
TGCGCCAGCAGCCCTGGACTAGCGGGAGGAAGGGCGGATACGCAGTATTTT
>17|TRBJ2-1|.|.|TRBV2
CASSEIPGYSSYNEQFF
TGTGCCAGCAGTGAAATACCGGGCTATAGCTCCTACAATGAGCAGTTCTTC
>15|TRBJ2-5|TRBD2|many|TRBV10-2
CASSEWGGGQETQYF
TGCGCCAGCAGTGAGTGGGGGGGAGGACAAGAGACCCAGTACTTC
>17|TRBJ2-2|.|few|TRBV4-2
CASSRIPGRVVAGELFF
TGTGCCAGCAGCCGGATACCGGGACGGGTGGTAGCCGGGGAGCTGTTTTTT
>13|TRBJ2-7|.|many|TRBV28
CATPPGSSYEQYF
TGTGCCACACCCCCCGGGAGCTCCTACGAGCAGTACTTC
>14|TRBJ1-5|.|.|TRBV5-1
CASSLSRGDQPQHF
TGCGCCAGCAGCTTGTCCAGGGGAGATCAGCCCCAGCATTTT
>17|TRBJ2-2|TRBD2|.|TRBV20-1
CSARDYLGGIGTGELFF
TGCAGTGCTAGAGATTATTTGGGAGGGATTGGCACCGGGGAGCTGTTTTTT
>15|TRBJ1-4|TRBD1|many|TRBV29-1
CSVSDRVETNEKLFF
TGCAGCGTATCGGACAGGGTTGAAACTAATGAAAAACTGTTTTTT
>18|TRBJ1-5|TRBD1|.|TRBV27
CASSFQSYGDRAPSPQHF
TGTGCCAGCAGTTTTCAGTCCTACGGGGACAGGGCCCCTTCGCCCCAGCATTTT
>15|TRBJ2-7|TRBD1|many|TRBV28
CASRQDGTATYEQYF
TGTGCCAGCAGACAAGACGGGACAGCGACCTACGAGCAGTACTTC
>15|TRBJ1-4|TRBD1|few|TRBV11-1
CASSLAGQGNEKLFF
TGTGCCAGCAGCTTAGCGGGACAGGGGAATGAAAAACTGTTTTTT
>17|TRBJ2-7|.|few|TRBV21-1
CASSRTSTQGTSYEQYF
TGTGCCAGCAGCAGGACCTCGACACAGGGGACCTCCTACGAGCAGTACTTC
>15|TRBJ2-1|.|few|TRBV20-1
CSARDHGRGEGEQFF
TGCAGTGCTAGAGATCACGGTAGGGGGGAGGGGGAGCAGTTCTTC
>13|TRBJ2-5|.|few|TRBV6-5
CASRGNRVSTQYF
TGTGCCAGCAGGGGGAACAGGGTGTCGACCCAGTACTTC
>14|TRBJ2-5|TRBD2|many|TRBV27
CASRWRGSGETQYF
TGTGCCAGCCGTTGGCGGGGGTCCGGGGAGACCCAGTACTTC
>16|TRBJ2-5|TRBD2|.|TRBV7-3
CASSFTSGSSQETQYF
TGTGCCAGCAGCTTCACTAGCGGGAGCTCGCAAGAGACCCAGTACTTC